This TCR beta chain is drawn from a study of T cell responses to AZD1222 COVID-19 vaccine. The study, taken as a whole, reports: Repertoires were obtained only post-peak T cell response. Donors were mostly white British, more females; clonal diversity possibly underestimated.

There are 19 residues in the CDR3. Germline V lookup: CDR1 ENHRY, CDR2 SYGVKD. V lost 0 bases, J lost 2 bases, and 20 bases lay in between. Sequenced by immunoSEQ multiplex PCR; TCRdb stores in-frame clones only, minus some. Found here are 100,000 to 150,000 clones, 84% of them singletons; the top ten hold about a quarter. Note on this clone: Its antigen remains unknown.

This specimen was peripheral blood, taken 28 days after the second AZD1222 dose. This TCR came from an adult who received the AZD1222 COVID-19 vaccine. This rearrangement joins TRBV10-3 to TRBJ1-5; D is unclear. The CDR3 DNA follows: TGTGCCATCAGTGAGTCGGAAGGAGGGATGGGGTATGGCAATCAGCCCCAGCATTTT. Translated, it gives CAISESEGGMGYGNQPQHF.